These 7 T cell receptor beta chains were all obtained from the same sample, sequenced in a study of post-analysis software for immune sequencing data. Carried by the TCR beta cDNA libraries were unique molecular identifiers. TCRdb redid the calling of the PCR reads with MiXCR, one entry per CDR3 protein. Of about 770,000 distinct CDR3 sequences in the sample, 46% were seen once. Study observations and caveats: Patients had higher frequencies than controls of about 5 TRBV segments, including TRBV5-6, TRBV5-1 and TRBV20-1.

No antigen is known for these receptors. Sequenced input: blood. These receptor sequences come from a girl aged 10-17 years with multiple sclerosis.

Written as DNA, the CDR3 is TGTGCCAGCAGTTACTCGTCCAGCGGCACTGAAGCTTTCTTT. Translating gives CASSYSSSGTEAFF. This rearrangement joins TRBV6-6 to TRBJ1-1; no clear D. This CDR3 comprises 14 residues. V lost 0 bases to trimming and J lost 4 bases, with 9 bases between them. Germline assignment: CDR1 MNHNY and CDR2 SVGAGI (reference sequence).

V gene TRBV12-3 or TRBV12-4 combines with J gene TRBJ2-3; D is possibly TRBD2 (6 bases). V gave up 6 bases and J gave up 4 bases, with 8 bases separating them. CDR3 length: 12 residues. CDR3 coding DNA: TGTGCCAGCAGCCGACTAGCAGATACGCAGTATTTT. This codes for CASSRLADTQYF.

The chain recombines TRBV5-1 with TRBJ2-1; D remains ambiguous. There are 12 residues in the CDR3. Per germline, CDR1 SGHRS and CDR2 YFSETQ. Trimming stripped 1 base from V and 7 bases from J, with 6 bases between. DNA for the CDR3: TGCGCCAGCAGCTTGCCGAGGAATGAGCAGTTCTTC. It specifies CASSLPRNEQFF.

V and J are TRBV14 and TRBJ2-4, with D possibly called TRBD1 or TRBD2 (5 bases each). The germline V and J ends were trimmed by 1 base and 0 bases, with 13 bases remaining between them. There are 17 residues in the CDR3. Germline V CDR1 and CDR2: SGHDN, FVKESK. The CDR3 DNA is TGTGCCAGCAGCCAAGGTCCCAGGGACCGAGCCAAAAACATTCAGTACTTC. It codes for CASSQGPRDRAKNIQYF.

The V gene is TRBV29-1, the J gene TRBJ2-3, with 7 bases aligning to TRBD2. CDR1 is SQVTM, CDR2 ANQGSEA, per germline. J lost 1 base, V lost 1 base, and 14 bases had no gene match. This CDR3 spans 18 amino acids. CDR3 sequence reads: CSVEGRAQAGVGTDTQYF. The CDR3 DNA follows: TGCAGCGTTGAAGGCCGGGCCCAGGCGGGGGTTGGCACAGATACGCAGTATTTT.

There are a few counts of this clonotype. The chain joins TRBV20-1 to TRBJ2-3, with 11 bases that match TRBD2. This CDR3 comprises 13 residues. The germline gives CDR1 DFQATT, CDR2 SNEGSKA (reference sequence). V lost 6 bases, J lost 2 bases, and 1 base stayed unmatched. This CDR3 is CSATSGATDTQYF. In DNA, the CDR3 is TGCAGTGCGACTAGCGGGGCCACAGATACGCAGTATTTT.

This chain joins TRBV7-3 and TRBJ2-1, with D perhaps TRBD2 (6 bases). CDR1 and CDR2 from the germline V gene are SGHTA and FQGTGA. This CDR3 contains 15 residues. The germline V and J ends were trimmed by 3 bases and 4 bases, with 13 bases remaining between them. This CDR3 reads CASSFTGVGYNEQFF. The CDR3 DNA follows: TGTGCCAGCAGCTTTACGGGAGTGGGGTACAATGAGCAGTTCTTC.